This T cell receptor beta chain is from a study of cytotoxic CD8 clonotypes in ibrutinib-treated CLL. General study results and limits: Public clonotypes, rarely seen, contracted or held steady on treatment.

Generated by immunoSEQ multiplex PCR, the TCRdb table keeps only in-frame clones and is missing some. The sample carries approximately 120,000 clones, about 53% recorded once. This clone was found a few times. Its antigen is unknown. Deletions cut 0 bases from V and 0 bases from J, with 6 bases between. Per germline, CDR1 MNHEY and CDR2 SVGAGI. The CDR3 is 15 amino acids. The sample in question was PBMCs, obtained after 24 months of ibrutinib treatment. This chain uses TRBV6-5 with TRBJ1-3, with no clear D. The receptor was derived from a human donor with chronic lymphocytic leukemia. CDR3 nucleotides: TGTGCCAGCAGTTACTCAATAGGCTCTGGAAACACCATATATTTT. Translation gives CASSYSIGSGNTIYF.